This T cell receptor beta chain derives from a study of cytomegalovirus exposure and HLA in healthy donors listed by TCRdb under 2017. About the full investigation: In an earlier analysis of under 750 of the donors, about 270 Gb of sequence data and 95 million to 130 million unique TCR beta sequences from about 179 million T cells were reported. Around 320 gigabases of sequencing data and tens of millions of unique TCR sequences were included in an early release covering about 620 HLA-typed donors. Of the roughly 390 genotyped donors, less than 85% were placed in the genetic ancestry cluster associated with self-reported Caucasian donors. The study aimed to test whether signatures of past pathogen exposure could be identified by cataloging public T cell receptors. The T cell repertoires of under 750 subjects were profiled by immunosequencing and related to cytomegalovirus serostatus. In addition to the first cohort of 500 to 850 subjects, a separate validation cohort of over 90 different subjects was used. High-throughput TCR immunosequencing, statistical association of individual TCRs with disease status, and machine learning were combined to predict cytomegalovirus infection status. A later analysis re-examined previously published TCR beta repertoires from more than 600 donors and added high-resolution HLA genotyping to investigate patterns of TCR occurrence. Rather than drawing on any new phenotypic data, the later analysis identified candidate immune exposures from TCR beta sequences and the way those sequences occurred across donors. In an earlier analysis of a few hundred of the donors, high-throughput TCR beta sequencing was used to judge whether each TCR beta V gene segment behaved as functional or pseudogenic. Donor age, sex, ethnicity and CMV serostatus were collected together with the repertoire data. In a later genetic analysis, genome-wide SNP genotypes for about 55% of the roughly 700 donors were used, and that subset was treated as a discovery cohort. All discovery cohort repertoires had been generated on a single sequencing platform. Class I and class II HLA loci were covered by the typing at four-digit resolution. Typing coverage varied by locus: roughly 629-640 donors for A, B, C, DRB1 and DQB1; 522 for DQA1; approximately 610 for DPA1; 400 to 480 for DPB1. Four to six DR-DQ haplotypes were handled as single units for association and clustering, since linkage in the cohort was strong. On average, roughly 250,000 unique TCR beta nucleotide sequences were sequenced per donor among some 420 genotyped donors of the cohort, with roughly 19% of those sequences being non-productive.

Concerning this clone itself: The specificity of this receptor is unknown. No per-base quality is available; no much larger clone lies one base away.

The receptor library was made with the immunoSEQ multiplex PCR assay. For the multiplex PCR, a mixture combining 60 forward primers for TCR Vbeta segments and 13 reverse primers for TCR Jbeta segments was used. The CDR3 region of rearranged TCR beta genes was amplified from genomic DNA by a multiplex PCR assay. The Illumina HiSeq System was used to sequence the amplified TCR beta libraries as 87-base-pair reads. In the authors' own workflow: In a later analysis, some 80 million unique TCR beta chains were counted across the roughly 700 repertoires, and roughly 11 million of these chains were shared by at least two donors. To remove PCR and sequencing errors, raw reads were error-corrected and collapsed into unique sequences using a nearest-neighbor algorithm that merged closely related sequences. CDR3 sequences were aligned to IMGT reference sequences to assign V, D and J gene segments. For a sequence to be retained, at least a six-nucleotide match to both a V gene segment and a J gene segment was required. Rearrangements were called productive when the CDR3 lacked stop codons and stayed in frame with V and J; all others were non-productive. CDR3 was defined according to IMGT convention as the region running from the second conserved V-encoded cysteine to the conserved J-encoded phenylalanine. The earlier analysis of 500 to 600 of the donors excluded sequences that lacked an unambiguous match to a single V gene segment. An earlier analysis of some 610 of the donors called V segments functional above 56.7% productive rearrangements and segregating when the between-donor standard deviation exceeded 5%. To diagnose cytomegalovirus status from the catalog of TCR beta chain sequences, a statistical classification framework was built. In a later analysis, TCR nucleotide sequences were compared against IMGT/GENE-DB human TR gene sequences so that V and J genes could be assigned. The TCRdist pipeline was used in a later analysis to assign CDR3 sequences and most-parsimonious VDJ recombination scenarios. In a later analysis, each TCR beta chain was defined by its CDR3 amino acid sequence together with its V-gene family, and reads without a unique V-gene family were excluded. As a way to deal with suspected cross-contamination and a sequencing artifact, a later analysis dropped 450 to 600 nucleotide sequences that were highly shared and had low generation probability. In a later analysis, a clonal expansion index for each public chain was calculated from normalized within-repertoire ranks of inferred template counts. In a later analysis, generation probabilities were computed with a VDJ recombination model fitted to out-of-frame rearrangements, and the resulting probabilities were checked against IGoR. Hypergeometric tests were used in a later analysis to score TCR-TCR, TCR-HLA and TCR-CMV co-occurrence, with a repertoire-size bias correction applied to the TCR pairs. A later analysis estimated false discovery rates by permuting HLA or CMV assignments 20 times. In a later analysis, co-occurring TCRs were grouped using DBSCAN, and TCRdist sequence similarity was added for clustering within HLA-allele-positive subsets. Repertoires with fewer than 30,000 or more than 120,000 public chains were left out of co-occurrence clustering, as were about 5 repertoires with anomalous nucleotide sharing. This is the immuneACCESS table as TCRdb keeps it, with only in-frame sequences that have V and J called. A part of the clones is gone; compared with another copy, unresolved V genes explain less than half, and the rest is unexplained. V and J calls and clone size are copied from that table; D and trimming were computed from the DNA. A total of 150,000 to 200,000 clones appear in this sample, around 84% of them only once. The ten largest clones capture approximately 1.9% of the sample.

Here is what the overall study found, with its caveats: V-gene and J-gene trimming of TCR beta chains was associated with a missense DCLRE1C variant in a later genetic analysis, and the association was replicated in an independent cohort. A later analysis associated about 17,000 TCR beta sequences with specific HLA alleles at a false discovery rate of 0.05. According to a later genetic analysis, donors in an Asian-associated ancestry cluster had fewer N-insertions in productive TCRs than the approximately 670-donor mean. In the study, 150 to 200 TCR beta chains were listed as associated with cytomegalovirus. Correlated functional status among segregating V segments might be attributable to linkage disequilibrium, but an unknown experimental factor could not be ruled out. In a later analysis, TCR association rates were found to vary across HLA loci, with the most associated TCRs seen for DRB1 alleles and the fewest for HLA-C alleles. Roughly uniform sequencing depth across donors was assumed in presence/absence analyses, although this assumption may not hold. A group of highly shared sequence variants was considered likely to be a technical artifact of the sequencing pipeline. This cohort had only TCR beta chains sequenced, and the lack of alpha or paired-chain data limited which features could be detected. Because counts were too low, seventeen rarely observed V segments, including chromosome 9 orphons, were left out of the earlier analysis of 587 of the donors. The authors suggested that the approach could potentially be generalized to other disease states and immunological phenotypes. In an earlier analysis of under 600 of the donors, most TCR beta V segments were observed in productive rearrangements about 87% or about 30% of the time, broadly matching IMGT annotations. In vitro tests confirmed that a few of the cytomegalovirus-associated TCR beta chains recognize cytomegalovirus antigens. Strong co-occurrence of HLA alleles, especially DR and DQ, made assigning TCR associations to individual alleles difficult. According to a later analysis, most CMV-associated TCR beta chains appeared to be HLA-restricted, and the HLA associations seemed to be driven largely by CMV exposure. HLA typing was unavailable for some donors at each locus, so association tests used only the typed subset. Cytomegalovirus status was reported to be diagnosed by the classifier with high specificity and sensitivity in both the original and validation cohorts. Compared with equally common non-associated chains, HLA-associated TCR beta chains in a later analysis were more clonally expanded and had lower generation probabilities. A later analysis reported that several top co-occurrence clusters appeared linked to parvovirus B19, influenza, CMV and Epstein-Barr virus. CMV serostatus was the only immune exposure information available for the cohort. Most TCR sequences were seen in very few donors, while some public TCRs were found in many individuals. Some IMGT-functional V segments, including TRBV6-2 and TRBV6-3, could not be told apart with the 87-base-pair reads, so those segments were excluded. A further reported finding was that TCR beta sequences accurately predicted the HLA-A and HLA-B alleles for most subjects in the first cohort.

The cohort comprised fewer than 700 healthy bone marrow donors. At the time of sampling, all cohort members were nominally healthy, though unrecorded immune exposures were likely present. The donor tested CMV seronegative and was one of the 352 seronegative cohort members. A peripheral blood sample was provided by each donor, and peripheral blood mononuclear cells were used for TCR beta sequencing. The Qiagen DNeasy Blood Extraction Kit was used to extract genomic DNA from the blood cell samples. The CDR3 numbers 14 residues from cysteine through phenylalanine. Only the CDR3 part of the read is kept: 42 bases, read in frame from the first base. Between the V and J ends, shortened by 0 bases and 4 bases respectively, the junction contains 9 bases. Looking up the germline V gene yields CDR1 KGHSH and CDR2 LQKENI.

The source material was PBMCs. The TCR sequence derives from a woman under 30 in good health and CMV-seronegative. Rearrangement joined TRBV18 to TRBJ1-1; no confident D gene assignment can be made. The encoded CDR3 is CASSPPFEVTEAFF. The DNA reads TGTGCCAGCTCACCACCTTTCGAGGTCACTGAAGCTTTCTTT.